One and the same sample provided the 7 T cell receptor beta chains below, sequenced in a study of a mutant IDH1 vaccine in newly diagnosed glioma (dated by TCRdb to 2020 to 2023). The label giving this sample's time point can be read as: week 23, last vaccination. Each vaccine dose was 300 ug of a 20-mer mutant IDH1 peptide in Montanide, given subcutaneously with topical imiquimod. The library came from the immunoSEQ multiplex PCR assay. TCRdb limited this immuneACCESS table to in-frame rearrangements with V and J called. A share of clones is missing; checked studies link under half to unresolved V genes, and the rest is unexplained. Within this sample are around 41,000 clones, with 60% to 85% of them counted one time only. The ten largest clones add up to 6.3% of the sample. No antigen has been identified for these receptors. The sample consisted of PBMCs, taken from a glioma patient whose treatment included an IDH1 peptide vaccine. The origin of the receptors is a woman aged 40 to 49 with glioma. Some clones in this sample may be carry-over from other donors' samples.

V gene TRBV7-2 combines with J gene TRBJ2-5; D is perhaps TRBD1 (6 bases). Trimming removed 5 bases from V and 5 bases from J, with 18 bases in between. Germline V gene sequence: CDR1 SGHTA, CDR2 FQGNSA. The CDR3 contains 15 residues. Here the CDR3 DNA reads TGTGCCAGCAGCGCACAGGGATTCCAACAGGAGACCCAGTACTTC. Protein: CASSAQGFQQETQYF.

This chain's CDR3 is CAIRTTHTDTQYF. In DNA form, the CDR3 reads TGTGCCATCAGGACCACTCACACAGATACGCAGTATTTT. This chain connects TRBV7-9 to TRBJ2-3; no clear D. V lost 10 bases, J lost 2 bases, and 13 bases lay in between. Germline assignment: CDR1 SEHNR and CDR2 FQNEAQ (reference sequence). The CDR3 is 13 residues long.

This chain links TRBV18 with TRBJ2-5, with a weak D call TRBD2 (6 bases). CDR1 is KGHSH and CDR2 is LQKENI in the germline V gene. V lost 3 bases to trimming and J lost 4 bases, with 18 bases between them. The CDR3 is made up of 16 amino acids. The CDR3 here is CASSPGTPRLGETQYF. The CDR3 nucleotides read TGTGCCAGCTCACCGGGGACTCCCCGGTTGGGAGAGACCCAGTACTTC. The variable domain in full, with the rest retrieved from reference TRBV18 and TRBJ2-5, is NAGVMQNPRHLVRRRGQEARLRCSPMKGHSHVYWYRQLPEEGLKFMVYLQKENIIDESGMPKERFSAEFPKEGPSILRIQQVVRGDSAAYFCASSPGTPRLGETQYFGPGTRLLVL.

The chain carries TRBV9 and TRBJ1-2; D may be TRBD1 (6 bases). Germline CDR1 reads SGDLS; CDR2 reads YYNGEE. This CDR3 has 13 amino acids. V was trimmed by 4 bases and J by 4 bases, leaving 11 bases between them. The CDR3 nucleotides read TGTGCCAGCAGCCGACAGGAGATCTATGGCTACACCTTC. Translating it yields CASSRQEIYGYTF.

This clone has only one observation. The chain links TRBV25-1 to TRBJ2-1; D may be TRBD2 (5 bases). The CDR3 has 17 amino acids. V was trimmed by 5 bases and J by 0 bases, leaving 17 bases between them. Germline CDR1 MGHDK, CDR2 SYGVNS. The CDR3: CASSRIGSGGSYNEQFF. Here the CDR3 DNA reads TGTGCCAGCAGTCGGATTGGGAGCGGCGGCTCCTACAATGAGCAGTTCTTC.

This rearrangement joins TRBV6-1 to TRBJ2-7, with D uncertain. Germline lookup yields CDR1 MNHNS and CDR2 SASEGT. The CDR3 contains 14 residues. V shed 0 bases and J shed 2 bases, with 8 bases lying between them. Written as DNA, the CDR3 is TGTGCCAGCAGTGAAGCGCTAGAGACCTACGAGCAGTACTTC. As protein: CASSEALETYEQYF.

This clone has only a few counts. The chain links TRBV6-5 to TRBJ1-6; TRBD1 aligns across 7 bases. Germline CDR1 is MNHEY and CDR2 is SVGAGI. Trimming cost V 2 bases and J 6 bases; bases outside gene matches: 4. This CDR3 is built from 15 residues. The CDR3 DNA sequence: TGTGCCAGCAGTTACATTTCAGGGGGTAATTCACCCCTCCACTTT. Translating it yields CASSYISGGNSPLHF.